This TCR beta chain was found in a study of blood T cells in healthy people across ages. Looking at the study overall: When template switching was applied, about one barcoded beta molecule was captured per two T cells.

It was with a sample-barcoded 5' primer and a J-beta primer mix that a second PCR of roughly 6 to 12 cycles was run. MiXCR, run by TCRdb on the 5' RACE reads, gives a single entry per CDR3 protein. The sample yields about 580,000 distinct CDR3 sequences, around 50% seen once. Peripheral blood samples of 9 to 10 milliliters were drawn from each donor. V was shortened by 5 bases and J by 4 bases, with 11 bases between the two germline ends. Germline-derived CDR1 and CDR2 are LGHDT and YNNKEL (reference sequence). The CDR3 totals 13 residues. The chain joins TRBV3-1 to TRBJ2-5, with D unresolved. The material sequenced was blood. This receptor was taken from an older man in good health. CDR3: CASSAAVRETQYF. The CDR3 DNA sequence: TGTGCCAGCAGCGCCGCTGTACGAGAGACCCAGTACTTC.